The 25 T cell receptor beta chains reported below all come from one sample, sequenced in a study of identical twins. TCRdb reprocessed the 5' RACE reads via MiXCR and lists one record per CDR3 protein. This table holds over 600,000 distinct CDR3 sequences, 21% found once. The same data also went into a second study, on T cells expressing NK-cell markers.

Material: PBMCs. The receptors stem from a woman aged 18-29 years in good health.

The gene calls are TRBV6-2 or TRBV6-3 and TRBJ2-2; 9 nucleotides line up with TRBD1. The CDR3 has 14 residues. With 7 bases clipped from V and 4 bases from J, the junction kept 4 bases outside the gene matches. CDR1 is MNHEY and CDR2 is SVGEGT in the germline V gene. The CDR3 DNA follows: TGTGCCAGCAAGGAGACAGGGGGCACCGGGGAGCTGTTTTTT. Protein: CASKETGGTGELFF.

This chain uses TRBV4-3 with TRBJ2-2, with D possibly called TRBD1 or TRBD2 (5 bases each). V lost 3 bases, J lost 2 bases, and 13 bases lay in between. The CDR3 is 16 residues long. The germline gives CDR1 LGHNA, CDR2 YSLEER. The CDR3 DNA is TGCGCCAGCAGCCAGGGACGGTTAGCCAACACCGGGGAGCTGTTTTTT. Amino acid sequence: CASSQGRLANTGELFF.

In nucleotides, the CDR3 is TGTGCCAGCAGCTTATTCCAAGGGAGAGCAGAGCAGTACTTC. It specifies CASSLFQGRAEQYF. The J gene is TRBJ2-7, the V gene TRBV13; weak D call: TRBD2 (5 bases). CDR3 length: 14 residues. Per the germline V gene, CDR1 is PRHDT and CDR2 is FYEKMQ (reference sequence). Between the trimmed V and J ends, which lost 2 bases and 7 bases, there was a span of 15 bases.

The chain couples TRBV20-1 to TRBJ2-1; perhaps TRBD2 as D (5 bases). The V and J ends lost 6 bases and 7 bases respectively, with 16 bases between them. Germline assignment: CDR1 DFQATT and CDR2 SNEGSKA (reference sequence). This CDR3 contains 13 residues. DNA for the CDR3: TGCAGTGCGAGTGAGGACTCGTCTAATGAGCAGTTCTTC. Protein sequence: CSASEDSSNEQFF.

V gene TRBV5-1 combines with J gene TRBJ1-1; D unclear. Germline V CDR1 and CDR2: SGHRS, YFSETQ. Trimming took off 2 bases at V and 4 bases at J, with 9 bases between the two ends. CDR3 length: 13 residues. In DNA form, the CDR3 reads TGCGCCAGCAGCTTAGGGTTGCCCACTGAAGCTTTCTTT. Residues: CASSLGLPTEAFF.

There are a few counts of this clonotype. This chain joins TRBV5-1 and TRBJ1-1; D is uncertain. The ends were cut back, 2 bases at V and 2 bases at J, with 10 bases in the middle. The CDR3 spans 14 residues. CDR1 SGHRS and CDR2 YFSETQ come from the germline V gene. The CDR3 region is CASSFSADNTEAFF. CDR3 bases: TGCGCCAGCAGCTTTTCGGCGGATAACACTGAAGCTTTCTTT.

This clonotype was seen at least ten times. The chain joins TRBV20-1 to TRBJ1-1, with D maybe TRBD1 (5 bases). The V and J ends lost 2 bases and 5 bases respectively, with 9 bases between them. Per the germline V gene, CDR1 is DFQATT and CDR2 is SNEGSKA (reference sequence). This CDR3 has 12 residues. This chain's CDR3 is CSARQGGTEAFF. CDR3 sequence (DNA): TGCAGTGCTAGACAGGGAGGTACTGAAGCTTTCTTT.

V is TRBV20-1 and J is TRBJ2-7; the D gene is possibly TRBD1 (5 bases). From germline, CDR1 is DFQATT and CDR2 SNEGSKA (reference sequence). This CDR3 region has 13 residues. V was shortened by 3 bases and J by 5 bases, with 14 bases between the two germline ends. In nucleotides, the CDR3 is TGCAGTGCTAGGTGGCTGTCAGGGAACGAGCAGTACTTC. Translating gives CSARWLSGNEQYF.

The table lists this clonotype with a few counts. This sequence joins TRBV12-3 or TRBV12-4 and TRBJ2-7; D unclear. This CDR3 is built from 13 residues. V shed 5 bases and J shed 2 bases, with 10 bases lying between them. CDR3 loop: CASSPIHPYEQYF. CDR3 DNA: TGTGCCAGCAGTCCCATTCACCCCTACGAGCAGTACTTC.

The CDR3 coding sequence is TGTGCCAGCAGCGGGACCACCCGGGGTGGGGATACGCAGTATTTT. It specifies CASSGTTRGGDTQYF. The rearrangement joins TRBV9 to TRBJ2-3; D possibly corresponds to TRBD2 (5 bases). Germline V CDR1 and CDR2: SGDLS, YYNGEE. The CDR3 length is 15 residues. V was pared by 3 bases and J by 6 bases, with 17 bases between.

The J gene is TRBJ2-3, the V gene TRBV27; 8 nucleotides line up with TRBD2. CDR1 is MNHEY, CDR2 SMNVEV, per germline (reference sequence). After removal of 6 bases from V and 5 bases from J, the junction contained 7 bases not matched to a gene. This CDR3 comprises 14 residues. The CDR3 loop is CASRLLAGRDTQYF. The CDR3 nucleotides read TGTGCCAGCAGGCTTCTAGCGGGCAGAGATACGCAGTATTTT.

This clonotype showed up just a few times. The V gene is TRBV20-1, the J gene TRBJ1-1; D is perhaps TRBD1 (5 bases). CDR1 is DFQATT, CDR2 SNEGSKA, per germline (reference sequence). CDR3 length: 13 residues. V lost 8 bases to trimming and J lost 0 bases, with 13 bases between them. The CDR3 protein is CSSSQDMNTEAFF. CDR3 nucleotides: TGCAGTTCCTCACAGGACATGAACACTGAAGCTTTCTTT.

In its sample, this clonotype was seen a few times. The chain uses TRBV15 and TRBJ2-1; tentatively, D is TRBD2 (6 bases). Trimming stripped 5 bases from V and 3 bases from J, with 11 bases between. The CDR3 runs 14 residues. Per germline, CDR1 LNHNV and CDR2 YYDKDF (reference sequence). DNA of the CDR3: TGTGCCACCAGCCCCGGAGGGTTCTACAATGAGCAGTTCTTC. Translated, it gives CATSPGGFYNEQFF. The complete variable domain, with remaining parts taken from reference TRBV15 and TRBJ2-1, reads DAMVIQNPRYQVTQFGKPVTLSCSQTLNHNVMYWYQQKSSQAPKLLFHYYDKDFNNEADTPDNFQSRRPNTSFCFLDIRSPGLGDTAMYLCATSPGGFYNEQFFGPGTRLTVL.

The table lists this clonotype with many counts. J is TRBJ2-5 and V is TRBV20-1; D uncertain. This CDR3 spans 13 amino acids. The V end was cut by 3 bases, the J end by 6 bases, with 14 bases between. From germline, CDR1 is DFQATT and CDR2 SNEGSKA (reference sequence). CDR3 sequence: CSARTPLGKTQYF. The CDR3 nucleotides are TGCAGTGCTAGGACACCCCTAGGCAAGACCCAGTACTTC.

The chain carries TRBV5-4 and TRBJ2-2; D gene unclear. Germline CDR1 SGHNT, CDR2 YYREEE (reference sequence). V was trimmed by 0 bases and J by 3 bases, leaving 6 bases between them. The CDR3 totals 14 residues. The CDR3 loop is CASSLEVDTGELFF. CDR3 nucleotides: TGTGCCAGCAGCTTGGAGGTAGACACCGGGGAGCTGTTTTTT.

Ten or more counts support this clonotype. At one of its ends the junction is not consistent with the germline gene, which may arise from a read error. CDR3 sequence: CASSERSSYNEQFF. The CDR3 coding sequence is TGCGCCAGCAGTGAGCGGAGCTCCTACAATGAGCAGTTCTTC. This sequence joins TRBV6-1 and TRBJ2-1; possibly TRBD2 for D (5 bases). The CDR3 sequence is 14 residues long. Germline assignment: CDR1 MNHNS and CDR2 SASEGT.

The genes are TRBV6-2 or TRBV6-3 and TRBJ2-7, with TRBD1 matching over 7 bases. The CDR3 consists of 16 residues. Losses at the gene ends were 5 bases for V and 0 bases for J; bases not matched to a gene: 10. Germline CDR1 and CDR2: MNHEY and SVGEGT. Written as DNA, the CDR3 is TGTGCCAGCAGTAACCGTCCGGGACAGAACTCCTACGAGCAGTACTTC. The encoded protein is CASSNRPGQNSYEQYF.

The chain's CDR3 is CASSLQPSQADTQYF. The CDR3 DNA sequence: TGTGCCAGCAGTTTGCAGCCTAGCCAAGCAGATACGCAGTATTTT. The rearrangement joins TRBV12-3 or TRBV12-4 to TRBJ2-3; tentative D call: TRBD2 (5 bases). V dropped 3 bases and J dropped 4 bases, with 14 bases sitting between them. This CDR3 has 15 residues.

This clonotype was counted a few times. This chain uses TRBV20-1 with TRBJ2-1; D unclear. Per the germline V gene, CDR1 is DFQATT and CDR2 is SNEGSKA (reference sequence). This CDR3 spans 14 amino acids. The ends were cut back, 3 bases at V and 5 bases at J, with 14 bases in the middle. In DNA form, the CDR3 reads TGCAGTGCTAGGAGGTCGCGGCATGACAATGAGCAGTTCTTC. Translated: CSARRSRHDNEQFF.

The chain joins TRBV12-3 or TRBV12-4 to TRBJ2-7; D is possibly TRBD2 (6 bases). The CDR3 is 14 amino acids. V was pared by 3 bases and J by 3 bases, with 12 bases between. The CDR3 DNA is TGTGCCAGCAGTTTTGGTAGCGGTTACTACGAGCAGTACTTC. Amino acids: CASSFGSGYYEQYF.

This chain links TRBV20-1 with TRBJ2-1, with 7 bases fitting TRBD1. Trimming cost V 6 bases and J 0 bases; bases outside gene matches: 8. Germline values: CDR1 DFQATT, CDR2 SNEGSKA (reference sequence). The CDR3 extends over 15 amino acids. DNA of the CDR3: TGCAGTGCCCCGGACAGGCCGAGCTCCTACAATGAGCAGTTCTTC. Its protein product is CSAPDRPSSYNEQFF.

This chain joins TRBV3-1 and TRBJ2-7, with 10 bases aligning to TRBD2. Germline V CDR1 and CDR2: LGHDT, YNNKEL (reference sequence). The CDR3 loop spans 13 amino acids. The trim removed 10 bases at V and 4 bases at J, leaving 7 bases unmatched. The CDR3 sequence is CATLAGGLYEQYF. In nucleotides, the CDR3 is TGTGCCACCTTAGCGGGGGGCCTTTACGAGCAGTACTTC.

This clonotype appeared many times. The chain has TRBV2 and TRBJ2-1; 9 bases match TRBD2. Germline lookup yields CDR1 SNHLY and CDR2 FYNNEI. The CDR3 is 16 amino acids. Losses at the gene ends were 7 bases for V and 7 bases for J; bases not matched to a gene: 14. The CDR3 is CASNPTGTSSRNEQFF. The CDR3 DNA follows: TGTGCCAGCAATCCTACAGGGACTAGCAGTCGTAATGAGCAGTTCTTC.

This clonotype occurred many times. The chain links TRBV20-1 to TRBJ1-6; no clear D. Germline V CDR1 and CDR2: DFQATT, SNEGSKA (reference sequence). The CDR3 contains 12 residues. The V gene lost 3 bases and the J gene lost 6 bases, with 6 bases spanning the gap. For the CDR3, the DNA is TGCAGTGCTAGGGCAACTAATTCACCCCTCCACTTT. This translates into CSARATNSPLHF.

This clonotype was picked up a small number of times. The chain joins TRBV2 to TRBJ1-1, with a weak D call TRBD1 (5 bases). Trimming took off 4 bases at V and 5 bases at J, with 11 bases between the two ends. This CDR3 is built from 13 residues. Germline V CDR1 and CDR2: SNHLY, FYNNEI. DNA for the CDR3: TGTGCCAGCAGTGTCCTCCGGGGGACTGAAGCTTTCTTT. Residues: CASSVLRGTEAFF.